This T cell receptor beta chain is drawn from a study of cytotoxic CD8 clonotypes in ibrutinib-treated CLL. At the level of the study: The patients, some eleven relapsed/refractory and approximately 15 treatment-naive, included fewer than 18 who were IGHV unmutated. Overall, some 25 responses were partial and 2 complete; following median 68 months, about 15 patients stayed remitted and around twelve progressed.

This clone was detected a few times. CDR1 and CDR2 (germline): SNHLY, FYNNEI. The V end was cut by 0 bases, the J end by 3 bases, with 4 bases between. CDR3 length: 13 residues. The assay was immunoSEQ multiplex PCR, and TCRdb's table has in-frame clones only and misses some. The sample gives roughly 220,000 clones, about three quarters of which show up once; 5.5% to 7% is in the top ten. This specimen was PBMCs, taken after 12 months of ibrutinib treatment. The source is a human donor with chronic lymphocytic leukemia. The chain carries TRBV2 and TRBJ2-3; D unclear. The CDR3 sequence is CASSEAGTDTQYF. CDR3 nucleotide sequence: TGTGCCAGCAGTGAAGCAGGGACAGATACGCAGTATTTT.